These 25 T cell receptor beta chains were all obtained from the same sample, sequenced in a study of blood T cell repertoires in COVID-19. TCRdb's copy holds only in-frame clones and misses some; the assay was immunoSEQ multiplex PCR. This sample has roughly 67,000 clones, with about 86% found just once. Material: peripheral blood. The receptors originated from a man aged 50 or older with acute or convalescent COVID-19.

The gene calls are TRBV7-8 and TRBJ1-5, with TRBD1 matching over 10 bases. CDR1 and CDR2 from the germline V gene are SGHVS and FQNEAQ. The V gene end was trimmed by 5 bases and the J gene end by 5 bases; junction bases not matched to a gene: 3. There are 14 residues in the CDR3. The CDR3 DNA sequence: TGTGCCAGCAGCCCAGGGACAGGGGATCAGCCCCAGCATTTT. Translating it yields CASSPGTGDQPQHF.

The chain joins TRBV28 to TRBJ1-4, with a possible D match to TRBD1 (6 bases). This CDR3 contains 11 residues. Germline V gene lookup returns CDR1 MDHEN and CDR2 SYDVKM. V gave up 8 bases and J gave up 14 bases, with 15 bases separating them. CDR3 bases: TGTGCCAGCCGAAAAAACAGGGCCCTGTTTTTT. This encodes CASRKNRALFF.

The chain is built from TRBV11-3 and TRBJ1-2; a weak D match, TRBD1 (6 bases). The CDR3 is made up of 14 amino acids. Trimming removed 5 bases at V and 7 bases at J, with 17 bases between. The germline V gene encodes CDR1 SGHNT and CDR2 YENEEA. As DNA, the CDR3 is TGTGCCAGCAGCCCCATGGTGGGGGCAAGTGGCTACACCTTC. It codes for CASSPMVGASGYTF. Full variable domain (rest looked up from reference TRBV11-3 and TRBJ1-2): EAGVVQSPRYKIIEKKQPVAFWCNPISGHNTLYWYLQNLGQGPELLIRYENEEAVDDSQLPKDRFSAERLKGVDSTLKIQPAELGDSAVYLCASSPMVGASGYTFGSGTRLTVV.

The chain links TRBV11-1 to TRBJ1-6; D unresolved. Trimming removed 4 bases at V and 9 bases at J, with 7 bases between. The CDR3 has 12 amino acids. CDR1 SGHAT and CDR2 FQDESV come from the germline V gene (reference sequence). This chain's CDR3 is CASSSSLSPLHF. CDR3 DNA: TGTGCCAGCAGCTCTTCTCTTTCACCCCTCCACTTT.

The gene calls are TRBV18 and TRBJ2-7; D might be TRBD1 (6 bases). V was trimmed by 5 bases and J by 5 bases, leaving 16 bases between them. CDR3 size: 14 residues. Germline V gives CDR1 KGHSH, CDR2 LQKENI. The CDR3 nucleotides read TGTGCCAGCTCATTACCGGGACAAGCAAACGAGCAGTACTTC. As protein: CASSLPGQANEQYF. The full variable domain, its missing parts supplied by reference TRBV18 and TRBJ2-7, is NAGVMQNPRHLVRRRGQEARLRCSPMKGHSHVYWYRQLPEEGLKFMVYLQKENIIDESGMPKERFSAEFPKEGPSILRIQQVVRGDSAAYFCASSLPGQANEQYFGPGTRLTVT.

The genes are TRBV7-2 and TRBJ2-7; possible D gene TRBD2, 5 bases. Trimming cost V 1 base and J 5 bases, with 15 bases left between them. Germline CDR1 and CDR2: SGHTA and FQGNSA. CDR3 length: 15 amino acids. CDR3 residues: CASSLVAGDLNEQYF. Written as DNA, the CDR3 is TGTGCCAGCAGCTTAGTGGCCGGGGATCTAAACGAGCAGTACTTC. The full variable domain, in which reference TRBV7-2 and TRBJ2-7 provide the parts outside the CDR3, is GAGVSQSPSNKVTEKGKDVELRCDPISGHTALYWYRQSLGQGLEFLIYFQGNSAPDKSGLPSDRFSAERTGGSVSTLTIQRTQQEDSAVYLCASSLVAGDLNEQYFGPGTRLTVT.

The CDR3 DNA sequence: TGCGCCAGCAGCTTGGAGGCAATAGGAGGTATGGGTGAAAAACTGTTTTTT. Translated, it gives CASSLEAIGGMGEKLFF. The chain uses TRBV5-1 and TRBJ1-4; no clear D. The germline gives CDR1 SGHRS, CDR2 YFSETQ. The CDR3 sequence is 17 residues long. V dropped 0 bases and J dropped 7 bases, with 19 bases sitting between them.

The chain carries TRBV10-3 and TRBJ2-2, with a possible D match to TRBD1 (7 bases). Between the trimmed V and J ends, which lost 6 bases and 4 bases, there was a span of 12 bases. The CDR3 runs to 14 residues. Germline V gene data show CDR1 as ENHRY and CDR2 as SYGVKD. The CDR3 here is CAISRQGGTGELFF. The CDR3, as DNA: TGTGCCATCAGCCGACAGGGAGGCACCGGGGAGCTGTTTTTT.

This chain connects TRBV25-1 to TRBJ1-6, with a possible D match to TRBD1 (5 bases). The CDR3 is made up of 15 amino acids. V was pared by 8 bases and J by 1 base, with 12 bases between. CDR1 and CDR2 from the germline V gene are MGHDK and SYGVNS. This CDR3 is CASQGAWSYNSPLHF. The DNA for the CDR3 is TGTGCCAGCCAGGGTGCTTGGTCCTATAATTCACCCCTCCACTTT.

This rearrangement joins TRBV3-1 (or the pseudogene TRBV3-2) to TRBJ1-5; 12 bases align to TRBD1. Unmatched junction bases numbered 7, after V lost 4 bases and J lost 6 bases. This CDR3 is 16 amino acids long. Germline V CDR1 and CDR2: LGHDT, YNNKEL (reference sequence). CDR3 loop: CASSLAGTGGIQPQHF. Here the CDR3 DNA reads TGTGCCAGCAGCCTTGCCGGGACAGGGGGCATTCAGCCCCAGCATTTT.

The chain couples TRBV11-2 to TRBJ2-2, with D perhaps matching TRBD1 (6 bases). The V end was cut by 6 bases, the J end by 4 bases, with 12 bases between. The CDR3 consists of 14 residues. Germline loops: CDR1 SGHAT, CDR2 FQNNGV. The CDR3 region has the DNA TGTGCCAGCAGTCACGGACAGCTCACCGGGGAGCTGTTTTTT. Protein product: CASSHGQLTGELFF.

This clone was detected only once. This chain joins TRBV5-8 and TRBJ2-7; D perhaps matches TRBD2 (5 bases). V lost 4 bases and J lost 0, with 11 bases in between. Germline loops: CDR1 SGHTS, CDR2 YDEGEE. The CDR3 covers 14 residues. For the CDR3, the DNA is TGTGCCAGCAGCCCTCAACTAGTCTCCTACGAGCAGTACTTC. Translating gives CASSPQLVSYEQYF.

The chain uses TRBV11-3 and TRBJ2-1, with TRBD1 identical over 7 bases. The CDR3 contains 15 residues. The germline V gene has CDR1 SGHNT and CDR2 YENEEA. After removal of 2 bases from V and 10 bases from J, the junction contained 11 bases not matched to a gene. As DNA, the CDR3 is TGTGCCAGCAGCTTAAGAGGGGGCTCATCGGGGGAGCAGTTCTTC. It specifies CASSLRGGSSGEQFF. Full variable domain (outside the CDR3, taken from reference TRBV11-3 and TRBJ2-1): EAGVVQSPRYKIIEKKQPVAFWCNPISGHNTLYWYLQNLGQGPELLIRYENEEAVDDSQLPKDRFSAERLKGVDSTLKIQPAELGDSAVYLCASSLRGGSSGEQFFGPGTRLTVL.

This clone was found once. The CDR3 DNA is TGTGCCAGCAGCTTCCGGACTAGCGGAGGGGGAGGTACGCAGTATTTT. Translation: CASSFRTSGGGGTQYF. The V call is TRBV9, the J call TRBJ2-3; 10 positions agree with TRBD2. With 4 bases clipped from V and 8 bases from J, the junction kept 13 bases outside the gene matches. This CDR3 spans 16 amino acids. Germline lookup yields CDR1 SGDLS and CDR2 YYNGEE.

The V call is TRBV3-1 (or the pseudogene TRBV3-2), the J call TRBJ1-1; tentative D call: TRBD1 (5 bases). V lost 1 base to trimming and J lost 5 bases, with 14 bases between them. The CDR3 consists of 15 residues. Per the germline V gene, CDR1 is LGHDT and CDR2 is YNNKEL (reference sequence). The CDR3 DNA reads TGTGCCAGCAGCCAAGGTAGGGGTCTACGGACTGAAGCTTTCTTT. This encodes CASSQGRGLRTEAFF.

The chain recombines TRBV19 with TRBJ2-6; 9 positions agree with TRBD1. Germline V gene data show CDR1 as LNHDA and CDR2 as SQIVND (reference sequence). This CDR3 has 19 amino acids. V lost 9 bases, J lost 1 base, and 16 bases stayed unmatched. The CDR3 coding sequence is TGTGCCAGCAGCTTTGTGGGACAGGGAAGTCGGTCTGGGGCCAACGTCCTGACTTTC. Translating it yields CASSFVGQGSRSGANVLTF.

This clone was detected once. The chain employs TRBV27 and TRBJ2-7; 10 nucleotides match TRBD2. V was clipped by 4 bases and J by 0 bases; unmatched bases: 3. The CDR3 is made up of 15 amino acids. Germline loops: CDR1 MNHEY, CDR2 SMNVEV (reference sequence). The CDR3 DNA is TGTGCCAGCAGTTGGGTAGCGGGGGGCTCCTACGAGCAGTACTTC. Its protein is CASSWVAGGSYEQYF.

The chain joins TRBV28 to TRBJ2-7; possible D gene TRBD1, 6 bases. The length of the CDR3 is 13 residues. The germline V gene has CDR1 MDHEN and CDR2 SYDVKM. The V end lost 3 bases, the J end lost 7 bases, and 13 bases lay between the germline ends. This CDR3 is CASSFQGPGEQYF. For the CDR3, the DNA is TGTGCCAGCAGTTTTCAGGGGCCTGGAGAGCAGTACTTC.

The V call is TRBV30, the J call TRBJ2-7; TRBD1 matches at 8 bases. Germline CDR1 is GTSNPN and CDR2 is SVGIG (reference sequence). This CDR3 contains 13 residues. The trim removed 2 bases at V and 3 bases at J, leaving 3 bases unmatched. The CDR3 bases are TGTGCCTGGAGTCGGACAGGGAACTACGAGCAGTACTTC. Its translation: CAWSRTGNYEQYF.

The chain joins TRBV2 to TRBJ2-7; 7 bases agree with TRBD1. The CDR3 covers 15 residues. CDR1 and CDR2 from the germline V gene are SNHLY and FYNNEI. The V and J ends lost 6 bases and 7 bases, in that order; junction bases with no gene match: 15. CDR3 protein: CASSAGGPGGWEQYF. The DNA for the CDR3 is TGTGCCAGCAGCGCAGGGGGACCCGGAGGTTGGGAGCAGTACTTC.

This clone came up once. This sequence joins TRBV5-1 and TRBJ1-5, with D tentatively TRBD1 (6 bases). Trimming removed 3 bases from V and 2 bases from J, with 12 bases in between. This CDR3 is built from 15 residues. Germline CDR1 reads SGHRS; CDR2 reads YFSETQ. The CDR3 here is CASSWTVGGNQPQHF. CDR3 nucleotide sequence: TGCGCCAGCAGCTGGACAGTTGGAGGCAATCAGCCCCAGCATTTT.

V usage is TRBV30 and J usage is TRBJ1-4, with D possibly matching TRBD1 (5 bases). The CDR3 covers 15 residues. Trimming took 0 bases from V and 11 from J, leaving 19 bases between them. Germline values: CDR1 GTSNPN, CDR2 SVGIG (reference sequence). For the CDR3, the DNA is TGTGCCTGGAGTGTACTCCCCCCGTGGGAGGGGAAACTGTTTTTT. Residues: CAWSVLPPWEGKLFF.

The chain couples TRBV30 to TRBJ1-5; 7 bases agree with TRBD1. V gave up 0 bases and J gave up 7 bases; unmatched junction bases: 12. Germline CDR1 reads GTSNPN; CDR2 reads SVGIG (reference sequence). The CDR3 runs 16 residues. The CDR3, as DNA: TGTGCCTGGAGTGTACAAATGGCCAGGGGGAACCAGCCCCAGCATTTT. This gives the protein CAWSVQMARGNQPQHF.

On this clone: This sample also contains other DNA sequences that code for the same CDR3. For the CDR3, the DNA is TGCGCCAGCAGCTTGGGAGGTGAGCAGTTCTTC. It translates to CASSLGGEQFF. The chain employs TRBV5-1 and TRBJ2-1; D is unresolved. The CDR3 is made up of 11 amino acids. The germline V and J ends were trimmed by 0 bases and 9 bases, with 4 bases remaining between them. Germline-derived CDR1 and CDR2 are SGHRS and YFSETQ.

V is TRBV19 and J is TRBJ2-2, with 14 bases matching TRBD2. In germline, CDR1 is LNHDA, CDR2 SQIVND (reference sequence). The trim removed 8 bases at V and 7 bases at J, leaving 12 bases unmatched. This CDR3 is built from 17 residues. This chain's CDR3 is CASASTSGRGYGGELFF. CDR3 nucleotide sequence: TGTGCCAGTGCCTCGACTAGCGGGAGGGGGTATGGCGGGGAGCTGTTTTTT.